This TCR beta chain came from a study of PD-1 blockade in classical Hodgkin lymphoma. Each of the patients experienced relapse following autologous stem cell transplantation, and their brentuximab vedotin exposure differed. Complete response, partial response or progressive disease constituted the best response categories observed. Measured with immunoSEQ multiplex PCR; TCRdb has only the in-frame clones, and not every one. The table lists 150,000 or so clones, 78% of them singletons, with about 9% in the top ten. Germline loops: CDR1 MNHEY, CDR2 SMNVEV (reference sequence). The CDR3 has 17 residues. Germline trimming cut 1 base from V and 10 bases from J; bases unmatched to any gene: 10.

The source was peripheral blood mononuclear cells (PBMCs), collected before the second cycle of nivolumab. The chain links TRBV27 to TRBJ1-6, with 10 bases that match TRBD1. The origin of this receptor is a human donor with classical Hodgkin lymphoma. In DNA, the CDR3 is TGTGCCAGCAGTTTATTTCACAGGACAGGGGGTAAATCACCCCTCCACTTT. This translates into CASSLFHRTGGKSPLHF.